Listed below are T cell receptor beta chains from one sample, sequenced in a study of immune evolution from preneoplasia to lung adenocarcinoma. Generated by immunoSEQ multiplex PCR, the TCRdb table keeps only in-frame clones and is missing some. The sample has about 4,200 clones; under 80% are singletons. The sample was FFPE minimally invasive lung adenocarcinoma tissue. The receptors were sampled from a person in their 70s with lung adenocarcinoma. Both conserved end residues are part of each CDR3. Fields, in order: J gene, D gene, clone size, V gene, CDR3 protein, CDR3 DNA. The D gene is left open where the match is weak. Where a row states a size, it is once, few, many or the class of an expanded clone; other rows omit it.

J gene: TRBJ1-2
D gene: NA
clone size: few
V gene: TRBV10-3
CDR3 protein: CAIGPPGAYGYTF
CDR3 DNA: TGTGCCATCGGCCCCCCAGGCGCCTATGGCTACACCTTC

J gene: TRBJ1-5
D gene: NA
clone size: NA
V gene: TRBV30
CDR3 protein: CAWSQGIGNQPQHF
CDR3 DNA: TGTGCCTGGAGCCAGGGTATCGGCAATCAGCCCCAGCATTTT

J gene: TRBJ2-7
D gene: TRBD2
clone size: NA
V gene: TRBV27
CDR3 protein: CASSSEGLEYEQYF
CDR3 DNA: TGTGCCAGCAGTTCGGAGGGACTAGAATACGAGCAGTACTTC

J gene: TRBJ1-5
D gene: NA
clone size: NA
V gene: TRBV25-1
CDR3 protein: CASSDAGENQPQHF
CDR3 DNA: TGTGCCAGCAGTGATGCGGGGGAGAATCAGCCCCAGCATTTT

J gene: TRBJ2-7
D gene: NA
clone size: NA
V gene: TRBV21-1
CDR3 protein: CASSMQNGTDGFQGSYEQYF
CDR3 DNA: TGTGCCAGCAGCATGCAGAACGGGACAGATGGGTTTCAGGGCTCCTACGAGCAGTACTTC

J gene: TRBJ1-5
D gene: NA
clone size: NA
V gene: TRBV13
CDR3 protein: CASSLGRGFNQPQHF
CDR3 DNA: TGTGCCAGCAGCTTAGGCCGGGGCTTTAATCAGCCCCAGCATTTT

J gene: TRBJ1-5
D gene: NA
clone size: once
V gene: TRBV4-2
CDR3 protein: CASSQETGIVNQPQHF
CDR3 DNA: TGTGCCAGCAGCCAAGAAACAGGGATCGTCAATCAGCCCCAGCATTTT

J gene: TRBJ2-3
D gene: NA
clone size: NA
V gene: TRBV6-6
CDR3 protein: CASSRGTGTDTQYF
CDR3 DNA: TGTGCCAGCAGCCGAGGGACTGGAACAGATACGCAGTATTTT

J gene: TRBJ1-6
D gene: NA
clone size: NA
V gene: TRBV19
CDR3 protein: CASSDAGKWNSPLYF
CDR3 DNA: TGTGCCAGTAGTGATGCAGGGAAATGGAATTCACCCCTCTACTTT

J gene: TRBJ2-7
D gene: NA
clone size: NA
V gene: TRBV7-8
CDR3 protein: CASSLETGMYEQYF
CDR3 DNA: TGTGCCAGCAGCTTGGAAACAGGAATGTACGAGCAGTACTTC

J gene: TRBJ1-2
D gene: TRBD1
clone size: NA
V gene: TRBV7-2
CDR3 protein: CASSLWTGGNYGYTF
CDR3 DNA: TGTGCCAGCAGCTTGTGGACAGGGGGCAACTATGGCTACACCTTC

J gene: TRBJ2-5
D gene: TRBD2
clone size: few
V gene: TRBV9
CDR3 protein: CASSRTSGLLETQYF
CDR3 DNA: TGTGCCAGCAGCCGGACTAGCGGGTTGTTAGAGACCCAGTACTTC

J gene: TRBJ2-7
D gene: NA
clone size: NA
V gene: TRBV21-1
CDR3 protein: CASSKRQEYVYEQYF
CDR3 DNA: TGTGCCAGCAGCAAAAGACAGGAGTACGTTTACGAGCAGTACTTC

J gene: TRBJ2-7
D gene: NA
clone size: NA
V gene: TRBV30
CDR3 protein: CAWKTGYHEQYF
CDR3 DNA: TGTGCCTGGAAAACAGGGTACCACGAGCAGTACTTC

J gene: TRBJ1-1
D gene: NA
clone size: NA
V gene: TRBV9
CDR3 protein: CASSRATGYTEAFF
CDR3 DNA: TGTGCCAGCAGCCGGGCCACAGGGTACACTGAAGCTTTCTTT

J gene: TRBJ2-7
D gene: NA
clone size: NA
V gene: TRBV7-9
CDR3 protein: CASSLNFGEQYF
CDR3 DNA: TGTGCCAGCAGCTTAAATTTCGGCGAGCAGTACTTC

J gene: TRBJ2-5
D gene: NA
clone size: NA
V gene: TRBV7-9
CDR3 protein: CASSNRGPQETQYF
CDR3 DNA: TGTGCCAGCTCAAACCGGGGGCCCCAAGAGACCCAGTACTTC

J gene: TRBJ2-7
D gene: TRBD2
clone size: NA
V gene: TRBV4-1
CDR3 protein: CASSQDRPSGNYEQYF
CDR3 DNA: TGCGCCAGCAGCCAAGATCGACCTAGCGGGAACTACGAGCAGTACTTC

J gene: TRBJ2-3
D gene: NA
clone size: NA
V gene: TRBV7-8
CDR3 protein: CASSLDLRTDTQYF
CDR3 DNA: TGTGCCAGCAGCTTAGACCTTCGCACAGATACGCAGTATTTT

J gene: TRBJ2-1
D gene: TRBD2
clone size: NA
V gene: TRBV6-1
CDR3 protein: CASIGTSGGRNEQFF
CDR3 DNA: TGTGCCAGCATCGGAACTAGCGGGGGGCGCAATGAGCAGTTCTTC

J gene: TRBJ2-3
D gene: NA
clone size: NA
V gene: TRBV11-2
CDR3 protein: CASSLGGQRVTDTQYF
CDR3 DNA: TGTGCCAGCAGCTTAGGGGGGCAGCGGGTCACAGATACGCAGTATTTT

J gene: TRBJ2-7
D gene: TRBD1
clone size: NA
V gene: TRBV5-8
CDR3 protein: CASSSRQGGNLVYEQYF
CDR3 DNA: TGTGCCAGCAGCTCCCGACAGGGGGGGAATTTGGTTTACGAGCAGTACTTC

J gene: TRBJ2-7
D gene: NA
clone size: NA
V gene: TRBV10-3
CDR3 protein: CAISESTGSTYEQYF
CDR3 DNA: TGTGCCATCAGTGAGTCGACAGGTTCCACCTACGAGCAGTACTTC

J gene: TRBJ2-7
D gene: TRBD1
clone size: NA
V gene: TRBV5-1
CDR3 protein: CASSLAIQGQGTYEQYF
CDR3 DNA: TGCGCCAGCAGCTTGGCCATACAGGGACAGGGCACCTACGAGCAGTACTTC

J gene: TRBJ1-1
D gene: NA
clone size: NA
V gene: TRBV5-1
CDR3 protein: CASSLVANTEAFF
CDR3 DNA: TGCGCCAGCAGCTTGGTGGCGAACACTGAAGCTTTCTTT

J gene: TRBJ1-1
D gene: NA
clone size: NA
V gene: TRBV5-6
CDR3 protein: CASSLGLDIRTEAFF
CDR3 DNA: TGTGCCAGCAGCTTGGGTTTGGATATTAGGACTGAAGCTTTCTTT

J gene: TRBJ1-4
D gene: NA
clone size: NA
V gene: TRBV13
CDR3 protein: CASSSRDIPREKLFF
CDR3 DNA: TGTGCCAGCAGCAGCCGGGACATACCTAGGGAAAAACTGTTTTTT

J gene: TRBJ1-6
D gene: NA
clone size: few
V gene: TRBV2
CDR3 protein: CASSVQGVGSPLHF
CDR3 DNA: TGTGCCAGCAGTGTTCAAGGGGTGGGTTCACCCCTCCACTTT

J gene: TRBJ1-6
D gene: NA
clone size: few
V gene: TRBV18
CDR3 protein: CASSFRWQGEGSPLHF
CDR3 DNA: TGTGCCAGCTCTTTCAGGTGGCAGGGCGAGGGATCACCCCTCCACTTT

J gene: TRBJ1-4
D gene: NA
clone size: NA
V gene: TRBV7-2
CDR3 protein: CASRTSGATNEKLFF
CDR3 DNA: TGTGCCAGCAGGACGTCAGGAGCAACTAATGAAAAACTGTTTTTT

J gene: TRBJ2-1
D gene: TRBD2
clone size: NA
V gene: TRBV5-1
CDR3 protein: CASSERDYTYNEQFF
CDR3 DNA: TGCGCCAGCAGCGAGCGGGACTATACCTACAATGAGCAGTTCTTC

J gene: TRBJ1-2
D gene: NA
clone size: NA
V gene: TRBV5-1
CDR3 protein: CASSLGTNYGYTF
CDR3 DNA: TGCGCCAGCAGCTTGGGCACTAACTATGGCTACACCTTC

J gene: TRBJ1-3
D gene: TRBD1
clone size: NA
V gene: TRBV6-5
CDR3 protein: CASSPRGGNTIYF
CDR3 DNA: TGTGCCAGCAGCCCCAGGGGGGGGAACACCATATATTTT

J gene: TRBJ2-5
D gene: NA
clone size: few
V gene: TRBV7-2
CDR3 protein: CASSTTGETQYF
CDR3 DNA: TGTGCCAGCAGCACGACAGGCGAGACCCAGTACTTC

J gene: TRBJ2-7
D gene: NA
clone size: NA
V gene: TRBV2
CDR3 protein: CASSRVRAPYEQYF
CDR3 DNA: TGTGCCAGCAGTCGGGTTCGCGCCCCCTACGAGCAGTACTTC

J gene: TRBJ2-5
D gene: NA
clone size: NA
V gene: TRBV6-5
CDR3 protein: CASSESETQYF
CDR3 DNA: TGTGCCAGCAGTGAGTCGGAGACCCAGTACTTC

J gene: TRBJ2-7
D gene: TRBD2
clone size: NA
V gene: TRBV28
CDR3 protein: CASSPRGGPYEQYF
CDR3 DNA: TGTGCCAGCAGTCCCCGGGGGGGTCCCTACGAGCAGTACTTC

J gene: TRBJ2-7
D gene: NA
clone size: NA
V gene: TRBV5-5
CDR3 protein: CASSLAGARSYEQYF
CDR3 DNA: TGTGCCAGCAGCTTAGCAGGAGCTCGCTCCTACGAGCAGTACTTC

J gene: TRBJ2-5
D gene: TRBD2
clone size: NA
V gene: TRBV5-3
CDR3 protein: CARIRRLAGVGGTQYF
CDR3 DNA: TGTGCCAGAATCCGAAGACTAGCGGGAGTTGGGGGGACCCAGTACTTC

J gene: TRBJ2-2
D gene: TRBD2
clone size: NA
V gene: TRBV12-5
CDR3 protein: CASGTLSGGELFF
CDR3 DNA: TGTGCTAGTGGAACCCTTAGCGGGGGGGAGCTGTTTTTT

J gene: TRBJ2-1
D gene: NA
clone size: NA
V gene: TRBV4-3
CDR3 protein: CASSQEGWVEQFF
CDR3 DNA: TGCGCCAGCAGCCAAGAAGGTTGGGTTGAGCAGTTCTTC